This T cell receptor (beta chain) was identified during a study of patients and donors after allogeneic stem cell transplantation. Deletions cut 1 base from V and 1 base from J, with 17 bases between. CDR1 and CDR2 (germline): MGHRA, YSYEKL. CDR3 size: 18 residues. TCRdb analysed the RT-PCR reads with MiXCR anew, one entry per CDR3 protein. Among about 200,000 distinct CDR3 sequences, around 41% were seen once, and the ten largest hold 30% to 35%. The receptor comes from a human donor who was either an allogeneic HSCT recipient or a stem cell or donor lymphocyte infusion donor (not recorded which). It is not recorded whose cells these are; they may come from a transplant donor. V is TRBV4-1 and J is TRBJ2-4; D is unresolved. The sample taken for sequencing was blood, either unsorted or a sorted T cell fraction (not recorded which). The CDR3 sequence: CASSQGLLRGAAKNIQYF. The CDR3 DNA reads TGCGCCAGCAGCCAAGGTCTCCTACGAGGAGCGGCCAAAAACATTCAGTACTTC.